This T cell receptor (beta chain) was observed in a study of OX40 agonist ivuxolimab in advanced cancers. Whole-study context: Three patients showed partial responses: one hepatocellular carcinoma and two cutaneous melanoma cases. Study results and limitations: The authors also found low normalized T-cell clonal expansion in some nonresponders. Some of the lowest clonal expansion was seen in partial responders at 0.1-3.0 mg/kg.

TCRdb keeps only in-frame clones here, not all; method: immunoSEQ multiplex PCR. This sample yields around 110,000 clones, of which 80% to 95% are seen a single time; less than 0.2% belongs to the top ten. On this clone itself: Its target is not known.

V gave up 4 bases and J gave up 9 bases, with 17 bases separating them. Germline CDR1 and CDR2: SGHRS and YFSETQ. The CDR3 loop spans 15 amino acids. The clonotype was recovered from an adult with an advanced solid tumor such as melanoma, head and neck, liver or kidney cancer. This rearrangement joins TRBV5-1 to TRBJ1-6, with a possible D match to TRBD1 (5 bases). This sample comprised CD4+ or CD8+ T cells sorted from blood, obtained in a trial of the OX40 agonist ivuxolimab. CDR3 region: CASSADIRIGSPLHF. The CDR3 nucleotides are TGCGCCAGCAGCGCGGACATCAGGATCGGTTCACCCCTCCACTTT.